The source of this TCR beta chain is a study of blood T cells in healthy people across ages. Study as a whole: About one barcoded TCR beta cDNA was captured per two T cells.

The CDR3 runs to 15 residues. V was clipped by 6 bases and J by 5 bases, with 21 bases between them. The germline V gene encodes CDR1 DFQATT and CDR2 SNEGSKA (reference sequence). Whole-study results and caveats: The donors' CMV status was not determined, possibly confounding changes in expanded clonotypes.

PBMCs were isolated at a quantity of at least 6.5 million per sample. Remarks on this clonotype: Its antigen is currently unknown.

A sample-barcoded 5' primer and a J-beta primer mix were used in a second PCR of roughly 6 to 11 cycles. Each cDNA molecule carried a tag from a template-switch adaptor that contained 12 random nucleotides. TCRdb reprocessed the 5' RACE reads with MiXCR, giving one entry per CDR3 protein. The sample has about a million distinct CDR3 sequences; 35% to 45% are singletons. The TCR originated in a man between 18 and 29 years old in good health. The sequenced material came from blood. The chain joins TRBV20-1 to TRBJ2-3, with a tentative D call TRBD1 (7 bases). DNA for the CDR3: TGCAGTGCCCACGCGACAGGGACTTGGGAAGATACGCAGTATTTT. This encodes CSAHATGTWEDTQYF.